This T cell receptor (beta chain) was sequenced for a study of T-cell reconstitution after alpha-beta-depleted transplantation in children. Notes on the study in general: Counts and diversity of T cells one year after transplant came mostly from newly produced T cells. After transplant, at about two months, alpha-beta T cells were reportedly derived from several hundred expanded graft clones. From surviving recipient T cells and thymic progenitors came the high day-60 TCRbeta diversity observed in some patients.

This clonotype was counted only a few times. Its antigen is undetermined. The CDR3 consists of 12 residues. Germline V lookup: CDR1 SQVTM, CDR2 ANQGSEA. Trimming pared 5 bases from V and 2 bases from J, leaving 8 bases between. For TCRbeta, the library was prepared with unique molecular identifiers. TCRdb re-analysed the PCR reads in MiXCR, keeping a single row per CDR3 protein. This sample has tens of thousands of distinct CDR3 sequences, with about 6.8% found just once. This sequence joins TRBV29-1 and TRBJ2-3; D is uncertain. This TCR derives from a child under two years old who had a stem cell transplant for acute myeloid leukemia, so the T cells may come from the graft donor. Sequences were derived from peripheral blood, sampled 60 days after TCRalphabeta/CD19-depleted stem cell transplant. CDR3: CSVLSDTDTQYF. CDR3 DNA sequence: TGCAGCGTTTTAAGCGACACAGATACGCAGTATTTT.